This T cell receptor beta chain was identified during a study of T cell clonality in common variable immunodeficiency. Overall study findings and caveats: Fewer deletions and N-nucleotide insertions were reportedly seen in common variable immunodeficiency TCR beta sequences. CVID subjects shared fewer TCRbeta clones than healthy controls did. Patient heterogeneity in the CVID cohort limited correlations between repertoire features and clinical complications.

Caucasian heritage predominated among both patients and controls. CDR3 size: 14 residues. V lost 2 bases and J lost 7, with 14 bases in between. The germline CDR1 and CDR2 sequences are SNHLY and FYNNEI. Produced via immunoSEQ multiplex PCR; TCRdb's table is partial and in-frame only. The sample was found to contain tens of thousands of clones, and every one recurs. To note about this clone: Its antigen is currently unknown. The read terminates 3 residues ahead of where the CDR3 ends, so the germline J gene completes it.

V gene TRBV2 combines with J gene TRBJ2-5; possible D gene TRBD2, 7 bases. The sample consisted of peripheral blood mononuclear cells. The source of this sequence is a person between 18 and 75 years old in good health. CDR3 DNA, as far as it was read: TGTGCCAGCAGTGAAAGGGTAGGGGGGGGGACC. Protein product: CASSERVGGGT. The complete CDR3 reads CASSERVGGGTQYF.